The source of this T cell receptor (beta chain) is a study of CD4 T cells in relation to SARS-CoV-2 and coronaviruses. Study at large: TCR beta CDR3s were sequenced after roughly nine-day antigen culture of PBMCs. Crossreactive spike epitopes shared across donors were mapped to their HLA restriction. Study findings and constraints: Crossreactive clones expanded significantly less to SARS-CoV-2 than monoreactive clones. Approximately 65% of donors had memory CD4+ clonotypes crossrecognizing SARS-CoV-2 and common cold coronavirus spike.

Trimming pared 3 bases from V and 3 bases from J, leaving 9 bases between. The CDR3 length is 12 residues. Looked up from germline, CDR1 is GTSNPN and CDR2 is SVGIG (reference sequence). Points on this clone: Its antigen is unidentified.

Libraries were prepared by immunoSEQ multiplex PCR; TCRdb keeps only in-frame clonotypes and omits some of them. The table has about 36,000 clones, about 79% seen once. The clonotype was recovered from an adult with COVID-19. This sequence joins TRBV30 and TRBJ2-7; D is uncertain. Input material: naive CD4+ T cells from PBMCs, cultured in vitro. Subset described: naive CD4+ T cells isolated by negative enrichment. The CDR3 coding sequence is TGTGCCTGGAGCCCAGACGACTACGAGCAGTACTTC. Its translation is CAWSPDDYEQYF.